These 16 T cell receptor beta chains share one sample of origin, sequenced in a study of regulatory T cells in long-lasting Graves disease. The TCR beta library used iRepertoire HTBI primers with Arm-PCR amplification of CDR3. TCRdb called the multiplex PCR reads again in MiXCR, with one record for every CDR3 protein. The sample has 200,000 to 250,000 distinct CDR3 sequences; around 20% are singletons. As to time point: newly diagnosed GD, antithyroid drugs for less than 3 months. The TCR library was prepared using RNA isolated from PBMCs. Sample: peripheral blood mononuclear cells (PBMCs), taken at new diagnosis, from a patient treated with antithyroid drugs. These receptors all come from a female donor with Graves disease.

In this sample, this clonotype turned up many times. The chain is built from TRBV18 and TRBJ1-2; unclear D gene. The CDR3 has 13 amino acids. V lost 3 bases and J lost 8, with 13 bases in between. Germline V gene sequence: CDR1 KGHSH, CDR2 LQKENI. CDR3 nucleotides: TGTGCCAGCTCACCCAGGCGGGAGGAAGGCTACACCTTC. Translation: CASSPRREEGYTF.

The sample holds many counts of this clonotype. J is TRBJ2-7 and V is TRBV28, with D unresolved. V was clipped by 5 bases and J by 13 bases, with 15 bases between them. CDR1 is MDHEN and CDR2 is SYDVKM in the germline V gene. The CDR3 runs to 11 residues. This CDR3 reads CASSVAPELYF. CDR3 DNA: TGTGCCAGCAGTGTGGCCCCAGAGCTTTACTTC.

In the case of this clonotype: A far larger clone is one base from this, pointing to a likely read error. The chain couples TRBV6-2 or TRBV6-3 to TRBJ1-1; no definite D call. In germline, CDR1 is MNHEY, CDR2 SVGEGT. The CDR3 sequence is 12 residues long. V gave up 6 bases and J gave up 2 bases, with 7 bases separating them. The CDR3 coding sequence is TGTGCCAGCAGGGACGGTAACACTGAAGCTTTCTTT. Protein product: CASRDGNTEAFF.

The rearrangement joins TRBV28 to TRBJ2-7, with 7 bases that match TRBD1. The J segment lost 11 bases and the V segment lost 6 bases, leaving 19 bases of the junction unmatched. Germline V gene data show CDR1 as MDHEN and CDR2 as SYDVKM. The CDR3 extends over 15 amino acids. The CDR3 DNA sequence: TGTGCCAGCAGCCTCGGACAGGCGAGGTGGGGGCAGAAGTACTTC. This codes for CASSLGQARWGQKYF.

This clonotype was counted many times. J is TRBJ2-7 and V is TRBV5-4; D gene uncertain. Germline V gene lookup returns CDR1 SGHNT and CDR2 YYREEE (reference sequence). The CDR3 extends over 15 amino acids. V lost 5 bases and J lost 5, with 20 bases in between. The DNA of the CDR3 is TGTGCCAGCAGGGACCTCAGTGCCCAGCTACACGAGCAGTACTTC. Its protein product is CASRDLSAQLHEQYF.

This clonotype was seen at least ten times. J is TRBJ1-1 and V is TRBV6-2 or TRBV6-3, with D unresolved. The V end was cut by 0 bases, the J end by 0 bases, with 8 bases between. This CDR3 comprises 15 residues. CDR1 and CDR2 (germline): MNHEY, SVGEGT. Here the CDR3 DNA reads TGTGCCAGCAGTTACTCTCCAGGAATGAACACTGAAGCTTTCTTT. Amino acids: CASSYSPGMNTEAFF.

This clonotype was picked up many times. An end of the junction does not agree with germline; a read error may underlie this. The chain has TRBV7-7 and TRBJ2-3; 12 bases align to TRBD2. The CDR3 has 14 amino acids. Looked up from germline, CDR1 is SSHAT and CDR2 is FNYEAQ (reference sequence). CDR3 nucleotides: TGTGCCAGCAGCCTAGCGGGGGGGCAAGATACGCAGTATTTT. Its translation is CASSLAGGQDTQYF.

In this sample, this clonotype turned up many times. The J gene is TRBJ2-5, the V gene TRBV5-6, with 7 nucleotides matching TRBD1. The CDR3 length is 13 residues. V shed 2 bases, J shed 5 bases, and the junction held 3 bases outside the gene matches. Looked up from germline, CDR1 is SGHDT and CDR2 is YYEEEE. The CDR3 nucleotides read TGTGCCAGCAGCTTAAGGGGGCTGGAGACCCAGTACTTC. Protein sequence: CASSLRGLETQYF.

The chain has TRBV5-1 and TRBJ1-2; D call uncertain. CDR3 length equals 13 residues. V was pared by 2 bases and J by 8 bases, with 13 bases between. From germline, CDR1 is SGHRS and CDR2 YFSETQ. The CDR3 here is CASSLGTDEGYTF. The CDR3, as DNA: TGCGCCAGCAGCTTAGGAACAGACGAGGGCTACACCTTC.

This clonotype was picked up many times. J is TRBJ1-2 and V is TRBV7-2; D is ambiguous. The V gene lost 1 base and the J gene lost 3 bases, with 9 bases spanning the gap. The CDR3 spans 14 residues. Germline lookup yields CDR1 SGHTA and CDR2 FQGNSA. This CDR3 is CASSLVVGDYGYTF. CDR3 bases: TGTGCCAGCAGCTTAGTGGTGGGAGACTATGGCTACACCTTC.

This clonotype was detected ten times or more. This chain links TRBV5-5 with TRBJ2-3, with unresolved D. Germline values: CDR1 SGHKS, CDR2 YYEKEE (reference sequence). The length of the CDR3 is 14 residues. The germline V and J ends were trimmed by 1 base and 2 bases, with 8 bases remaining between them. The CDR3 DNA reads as TGTGCCAGCAGCTTGACCCTCGCCACAGATACGCAGTATTTT. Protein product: CASSLTLATDTQYF.

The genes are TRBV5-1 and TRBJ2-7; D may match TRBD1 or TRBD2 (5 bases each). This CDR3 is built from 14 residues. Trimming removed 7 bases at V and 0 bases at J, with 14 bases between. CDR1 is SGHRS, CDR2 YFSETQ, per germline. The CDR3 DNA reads TGCGCCAGCTCTGGTGGGGGTCTCTCCTACGAGCAGTACTTC. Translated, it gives CASSGGGLSYEQYF.

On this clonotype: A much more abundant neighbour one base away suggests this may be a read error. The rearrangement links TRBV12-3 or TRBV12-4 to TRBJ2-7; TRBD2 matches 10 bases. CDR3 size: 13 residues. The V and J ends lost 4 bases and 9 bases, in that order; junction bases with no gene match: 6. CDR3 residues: CASSSGLAWGQYF. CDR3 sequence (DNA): TGTGCCAGCAGTTCGGGACTAGCGTGGGGGCAGTACTTC.

The CDR3 sequence: CASSLGLGDTQYF. In DNA, the CDR3 is TGTGCCAGCAGTCTGGGACTGGGGGATACGCAGTATTTT. The chain combines TRBV7-9 with TRBJ2-3; D is perhaps TRBD2 (6 bases). The CDR3 totals 13 residues. Trimming shortened V by 6 bases and J by 6 bases, and 13 bases separated the two germline ends. The germline CDR1 and CDR2 sequences are SEHNR and FQNEAQ (reference sequence). Looking up the rest from reference TRBV7-9 and TRBJ2-3 gives the full variable domain: DTGVSQNPRHKITKRGQNVTFRCDPISEHNRLYWYRQTLGQGPEFLTYFQNEAQLEKSRLLSDRFSAERPKGSFSTLEIQRTEQGDSAMYLCASSLGLGDTQYFGPGTRLTVL.

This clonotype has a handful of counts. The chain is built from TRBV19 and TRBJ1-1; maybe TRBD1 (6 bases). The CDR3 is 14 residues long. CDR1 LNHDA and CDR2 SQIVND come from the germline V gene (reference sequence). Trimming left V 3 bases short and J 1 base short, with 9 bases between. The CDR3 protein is CASSIGQSNTEAFF. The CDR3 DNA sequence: TGTGCCAGTAGTATCGGACAGTCGAACACTGAAGCTTTCTTT.

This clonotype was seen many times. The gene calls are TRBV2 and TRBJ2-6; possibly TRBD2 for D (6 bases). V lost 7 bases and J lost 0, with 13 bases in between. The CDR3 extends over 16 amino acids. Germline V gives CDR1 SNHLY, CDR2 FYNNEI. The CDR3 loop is CASTGGIGSGANVLTF. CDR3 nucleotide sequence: TGTGCCAGCACTGGGGGGATAGGCTCTGGGGCCAACGTCCTGACTTTC.